One T cell receptor beta chain is described in this entry. Its antigen is as yet unknown. The same CDR3 is also encoded by other DNA sequences in this sample. This sample is drawn from a study of cytomegalovirus exposure and HLA in healthy donors. General study results and limits: A prior analysis recorded that most TCR beta V segments were productive about 87% or about 30% of the time. Across donors, most TCRs were seen rarely, yet some public ones were widespread. TCR beta V- and J-gene trimming was later associated with a missense DCLRE1C variant.

The PCR used 60 Vbeta and 13 Jbeta primers. Assay: immunoSEQ multiplex PCR; the TCRdb copy retains only in-frame clones and omits some. The profile shows about 120,000 clones, over 70% of them singletons. The sequencing sample was made of PBMCs. This sequence was found in a woman aged 40 to 50 in good health and CMV-seropositive.

The CDR3 reads CASSFPTSGSDEQFF. Written as DNA, the CDR3 is TGTGCCAGCAGCTTCCCGACTAGCGGGAGTGATGAGCAGTTCTTC. The rearrangement uses TRBV7-9 and TRBJ2-1; 12 bases line up with TRBD2. J lost 8 bases, V lost 3 bases, and 5 bases had no gene match. Germline V gene data show CDR1 as SEHNR and CDR2 as FQNEAQ (reference sequence). This CDR3 has 15 amino acids.